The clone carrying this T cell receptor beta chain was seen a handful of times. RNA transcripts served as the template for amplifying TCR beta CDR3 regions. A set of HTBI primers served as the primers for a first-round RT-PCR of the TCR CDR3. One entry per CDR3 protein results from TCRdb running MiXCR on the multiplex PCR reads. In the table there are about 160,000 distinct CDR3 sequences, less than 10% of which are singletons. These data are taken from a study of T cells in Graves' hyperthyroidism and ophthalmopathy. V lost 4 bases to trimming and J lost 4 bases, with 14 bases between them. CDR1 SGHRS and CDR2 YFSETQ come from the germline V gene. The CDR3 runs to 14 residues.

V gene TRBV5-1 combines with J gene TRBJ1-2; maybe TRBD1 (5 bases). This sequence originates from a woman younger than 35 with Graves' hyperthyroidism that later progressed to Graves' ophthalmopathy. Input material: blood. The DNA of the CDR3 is TGCGCCAGCAGCGAATCCCAGGGCCTCTATGGCTACACCTTC. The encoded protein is CASSESQGLYGYTF.